Listed below are T cell receptor beta chains from one sample, sequenced in a study of T cells in Graves' hyperthyroidism and ophthalmopathy. TCRdb redid the calling of the multiplex PCR reads with MiXCR, one entry per CDR3 protein. The sample contains approximately 570,000 distinct CDR3 sequences, roughly 21% of which appear only once. What was sequenced was blood. These receptors originate from a man in his forties with Graves' ophthalmopathy. The CDR3 runs from the conserved cysteine through the conserved F or W. Not all rows give a size; the values are once, few, many and, for expanded clones, a class.

J gene: TRBJ1-6; V gene: TRBV18; CDR3 length: 13; clone size: NA; CDR3 protein: CASSRGTDSPLHF
J gene: TRBJ2-5; V gene: TRBV4-1; CDR3 length: 14; clone size: NA; CDR3 protein: CASSQDFGASTQYF
J gene: TRBJ2-3; V gene: TRBV14; CDR3 length: 16; clone size: NA; CDR3 protein: CASSHWTSGSTDTQYF
J gene: TRBJ2-3; V gene: TRBV12-3/TRBV12-4; CDR3 length: 20; clone size: NA; CDR3 protein: CASSPLRLRGGTGLTDTQYF
J gene: TRBJ2-2; V gene: TRBV20-1; CDR3 length: 20; clone size: NA; CDR3 protein: CSARDLTGTSGRTATGELFF
J gene: TRBJ2-1; V gene: TRBV2; CDR3 length: 17; clone size: NA; CDR3 protein: CASSATSGRNSYNEQFF
J gene: TRBJ2-3; V gene: TRBV15; CDR3 length: 17; clone size: many; CDR3 protein: CATSRVGARRGTDTQYF
J gene: TRBJ1-2; V gene: TRBV27; CDR3 length: 14; clone size: many; CDR3 protein: CASSFAQGNYGYTF
J gene: TRBJ1-2; V gene: TRBV27; CDR3 length: 13; clone size: many; CDR3 protein: CASSLQGGYGYTF
J gene: TRBJ1-2; V gene: TRBV28; CDR3 length: 15; clone size: NA; CDR3 protein: CASSLWTGTFGGYTF
J gene: TRBJ1-5; V gene: TRBV30; CDR3 length: 13; clone size: many; CDR3 protein: CAWSDGRDQPQHF
J gene: TRBJ1-1; V gene: TRBV6-1; CDR3 length: 15; clone size: few; CDR3 protein: CASSEVRGVPTEAFF
J gene: TRBJ2-5; V gene: TRBV7-3; CDR3 length: 16; clone size: few; CDR3 protein: CASSLGGGAWGETQYF
J gene: TRBJ2-3; V gene: TRBV5-1; CDR3 length: 15; clone size: NA; CDR3 protein: CASSLRTGRSDTQYF
J gene: TRBJ2-1; V gene: TRBV5-1; CDR3 length: 16; clone size: few; CDR3 protein: CASSLAAYPMVDEQFF
J gene: TRBJ1-2; V gene: TRBV15; CDR3 length: 16; clone size: few; CDR3 protein: CATSRDGSGGEDGYTF
J gene: TRBJ2-7; V gene: TRBV18; CDR3 length: 13; clone size: many; CDR3 protein: CASSPLSAYEQYF